These 25 T cell receptor beta chains originate from one sample sequenced in a study of Graves' ophthalmopathy and Graves' hyperthyroidism. RNA transcripts yielded amplified TCR beta CDR3 regions. HTBI-primed RT-PCR formed the first round, and a multiplex PCR formed the second. MiXCR, run by TCRdb on the multiplex PCR reads, gives a single entry per CDR3 protein. The sample gives hundreds of thousands of distinct CDR3 sequences, roughly 15% of which show up once; approximately 7% is in the top ten. Sequenced input: peripheral blood. The receptors come from a young woman with stable Graves' hyperthyroidism.

Ten or more counts support this clonotype. A much larger clone is a single base away; this may be a read error. The gene calls are TRBV12-3 or TRBV12-4 and TRBJ1-2; D is unresolved. The CDR3 has 13 amino acids. As DNA, the CDR3 is TGTGCCAGCAGAGGTGGCGGGAACTATGGCCACACCTTC. Translation: CASRGGGNYGHTF.

This clonotype was picked up many times. V and J are TRBV11-2 and TRBJ2-7; no clear D gene. The germline V gene encodes CDR1 SGHAT and CDR2 FQNNGV. Trimming cost V 3 bases and J 3 bases, with 9 bases left between them. The CDR3 consists of 13 residues. The CDR3 here is CASSLRRNYEQYF. The CDR3 coding sequence is TGTGCCAGCAGCTTGAGGCGGAACTACGAGCAGTACTTC.

This clonotype was counted many times. The chain uses TRBV12-3 or TRBV12-4 and TRBJ1-1, with 8 bases aligning to TRBD1. Trimming at V came to 5 bases and at J to 4 bases, leaving 6 bases not matched to a gene. The CDR3 is 14 amino acids. The CDR3 nucleotides are TGTGCCAGCAGTCGAACAGGGGGTAGCACTGAAGCTTTCTTT. This codes for CASSRTGGSTEAFF.

At least ten counts were recorded for this clonotype. V and J are TRBV20-1 and TRBJ2-7; D is uncertain. Per the germline V gene, CDR1 is DFQATT and CDR2 is SNEGSKA (reference sequence). V lost 6 bases and J lost 2, with 17 bases in between. The CDR3 length is 14 residues. CDR3 nucleotides: TGCAGTGCCAGAAGAGGTCAGGTTGCCTACGAGCAGTACTTC. This sequence encodes CSARRGQVAYEQYF.

This clonotype has at least ten counts. This chain connects TRBV6-1 to TRBJ1-5; no clear D. Trimming cost V 6 bases and J 3 bases, with 12 bases left between them. There are 14 residues in the CDR3. In germline, CDR1 is MNHNS, CDR2 SASEGT. The CDR3 loop is CASRTGRYNQPQHF. In DNA form, the CDR3 reads TGTGCCAGCAGGACCGGACGTTACAATCAGCCCCAGCATTTT.

This clonotype was detected many times. J is TRBJ2-5 and V is TRBV7-2; D ambiguous. The CDR3 extends over 13 amino acids. Between the trimmed V and J ends, which lost 5 bases and 5 bases, there was a span of 12 bases. CDR1 is SGHTA and CDR2 is FQGNSA in the germline V gene. The CDR3 region has the DNA TGTGCCAGCAGCCCAGGCGTTAGGGAGACCCAGTACTTC. Translation: CASSPGVRETQYF.

This clonotype has at least ten counts. An end of the junction differs from the germline gene, which may be a read error. The chain couples TRBV2 to TRBJ2-2; D might be TRBD2 (6 bases). CDR3 length equals 13 residues. Germline V gives CDR1 SNHLY, CDR2 FYNNEI. This CDR3 reads CACRTSWTGELFF. The CDR3 DNA reads TGTGCCTGCAGAACTAGCTGGACCGGGGAGCTGTTTTTT.

This clonotype was picked up many times. V gene TRBV20-1 combines with J gene TRBJ1-1, with a tentative D call TRBD1 (5 bases). CDR3 length: 16 residues. Trimming took 3 bases from V and 3 from J, leaving 20 bases between them. Germline values: CDR1 DFQATT, CDR2 SNEGSKA (reference sequence). The CDR3 loop reads CSARKGRGADYTEAFF. Written as DNA, the CDR3 is TGCAGTGCTAGGAAGGGGCGAGGAGCTGATTACACTGAAGCTTTCTTT.

The table lists this clonotype with a few counts. The chain joins TRBV2 to TRBJ1-5; 7 bases fit TRBD1. The CDR3 is 14 amino acids. The V segment lost 6 bases and the J segment 8 bases; nucleotides outside the gene matches: 10. CDR1 and CDR2 from the germline V gene are SNHLY and FYNNEI. The CDR3 DNA is TGTGCCAGCAGCCGTAGACAGGGTTTAAAGCCCCAGCATTTT. Its translation: CASSRRQGLKPQHF.

This clonotype showed up many times. This chain links TRBV20-1 with TRBJ2-7, with D possibly matching TRBD2 (6 bases). The CDR3 covers 17 residues. CDR1 is DFQATT and CDR2 is SNEGSKA in the germline V gene (reference sequence). The V end was cut by 1 base, the J end by 4 bases, with 23 bases between. Written as DNA, the CDR3 is TGCAGTGCTAGAGTGTCGCGGGGCTCAGAGACCGGATACGAGCAGTACTTC. Protein product: CSARVSRGSETGYEQYF.

A few counts support this clonotype. The rearrangement joins TRBV14 to TRBJ1-2; 8 nucleotides match TRBD1. Trimming cost V 4 bases and J 6 bases; bases outside gene matches: 10. Germline values: CDR1 SGHDN, CDR2 FVKESK. The CDR3 sequence is 15 residues long. CDR3 in amino acids: CASSPPDRVPDGYTF. The CDR3 DNA reads as TGTGCCAGCAGCCCCCCGGACAGGGTTCCGGATGGCTACACCTTC.

This clonotype was recorded at least ten times. V gene TRBV19 combines with J gene TRBJ2-7, with D perhaps matching TRBD2 (5 bases). Per germline, CDR1 LNHDA and CDR2 SQIVND (reference sequence). The CDR3 length is 14 residues. Trimming stripped 6 bases from V and 4 bases from J, with 16 bases between. The CDR3 region has the DNA TGTGCCAGTAGCCCCGGAGGTCCTTTTTACGAGCAGTACTTC. Its protein product is CASSPGGPFYEQYF.

The gene calls are TRBV6-1 and TRBJ2-7; tentative D call: TRBD1 (6 bases). Germline lookup yields CDR1 MNHNS and CDR2 SASEGT. Trimming stripped 0 bases from V and 3 bases from J, with 9 bases between. This CDR3 is 14 amino acids long. As DNA, the CDR3 is TGTGCCAGCAGTGAAGCGAAGGACAGCTACGAGCAGTACTTC. This codes for CASSEAKDSYEQYF.

A few counts support this clonotype. The gene calls are TRBV3-1 and TRBJ2-2, with 9 bases identical to TRBD2. This CDR3 comprises 17 residues. V was pared by 0 bases and J by 6 bases, with 8 bases of the junction left unmatched. In germline, CDR1 is LGHDT, CDR2 YNNKEL (reference sequence). CDR3 loop: CASSQESAGGFSGELFF. The CDR3 region has the DNA TGTGCCAGCAGCCAAGAATCGGCGGGGGGGTTTTCCGGGGAGCTGTTTTTT.

This clonotype was seen ten or more times. The CDR3 loop is CASSTSRVDTEAFF. CDR3 nucleotide sequence: TGTGCCAGTAGTACATCCAGGGTGGATACTGAAGCTTTCTTT. This chain links TRBV19 with TRBJ1-1, with D maybe TRBD1 (5 bases). V lost 4 bases to trimming and J lost 5 bases, with 14 bases between them. Germline CDR1 and CDR2: LNHDA and SQIVND (reference sequence). This CDR3 is 14 amino acids long.

This clonotype was seen at least ten times. The rearrangement joins TRBV12-3 or TRBV12-4 to TRBJ2-4; D possibly matches TRBD1 or TRBD2 (5 bases each). The CDR3 loop spans 16 amino acids. V shed 6 bases and J shed 0 bases, with 15 bases lying between them. The CDR3 DNA follows: TGTGCCAGCAGCGAAACCGGGACCATAGCCAAAAACATTCAGTACTTC. This gives the protein CASSETGTIAKNIQYF.

This clonotype occurred many times. J is TRBJ1-5 and V is TRBV6-2 or TRBV6-3; D uncertain. With 6 bases removed from V and 4 bases from J, the gap between germline ends came to 16 bases. This CDR3 has 15 residues. Germline CDR1 and CDR2: MNHEY and SVGEGT. CDR3 in DNA: TGTGCCAGCAGCAATTCTCGCGTCGGGAATCAGCCCCAGCATTTT. It translates to CASSNSRVGNQPQHF.

With respect to this clonotype: A much larger clone is a single base away; this may be a read error. This chain links TRBV6-1 with TRBJ2-7; TRBD2 matches at 10 bases. CDR3 size: 16 residues. Germline assignment: CDR1 MNHNS and CDR2 SASEGT. The CDR3 region is CASSLRLAGASYEQCF. The DNA for the CDR3 is TGTGCCAGCAGCCTGCGGCTAGCGGGGGCCTCCTACGAGCAGTGCTTC.

The table lists this clonotype with many counts. This rearrangement joins TRBV27 to TRBJ1-2; 7 positions agree with TRBD1. Germline assignment: CDR1 MNHEY and CDR2 SMNVEV (reference sequence). The V segment lost 4 bases and the J segment 3 bases; nucleotides outside the gene matches: 11. The CDR3 has 16 residues. CDR3 loop: CASSSQGGVGDYGYTF. The CDR3 bases are TGTGCCAGCAGTTCCCAGGGGGGGGTAGGAGACTATGGCTACACCTTC.

The V call is TRBV6-1, the J call TRBJ1-1; D gene unclear. V was shortened by 9 bases and J by 4 bases, with 15 bases between the two germline ends. The CDR3 contains 13 residues. Germline assignment: CDR1 MNHNS and CDR2 SASEGT. CDR3 nucleotide sequence: TGTGCCAGTTCCCACCCTAGGCTCACTGAAGCTTTCTTT. Its translation is CASSHPRLTEAFF.

The chain carries TRBV7-6 and TRBJ2-4; no firm D call. CDR1 and CDR2 from the germline V gene are SGHVS and FNYEAQ. V was cut by 4 bases and J by 11 bases, with 15 bases left in between. The CDR3 is 13 residues long. CDR3 coding DNA: TGTGCCAGCAGCTCCCGCCTGTCCCACGTTCAGTACTTC. Encoded protein: CASSSRLSHVQYF.

This clonotype was seen repeatedly, ten times or more. The chain employs TRBV6-2 or TRBV6-3 and TRBJ1-5; TRBD1 might be the D (5 bases). Germline-derived CDR1 and CDR2 are MNHEY and SVGEGT. The CDR3 runs to 15 residues. Trimming removed 5 bases at V and 7 bases at J, with 18 bases between. DNA of the CDR3: TGTGCCAGCAGTCCTACAGGAAGCGGCGGGCAGCCCCAGCATTTT. It specifies CASSPTGSGGQPQHF.

This clonotype showed up many times. The chain has TRBV20-1 and TRBJ1-2, with D tentatively TRBD1 (5 bases). Trimming pared 3 bases from V and 8 bases from J, leaving 13 bases between. The length of the CDR3 is 12 residues. Germline values: CDR1 DFQATT, CDR2 SNEGSKA (reference sequence). In DNA, the CDR3 is TGCAGTGCTAGTACCCAGGGAGGAGGCTACACCTTC. It encodes CSASTQGGGYTF.

The chain has TRBV11-2 and TRBJ2-5; D gene ambiguous. CDR1 and CDR2 from the germline V gene are SGHAT and FQNNGV. V gave up 3 bases and J gave up 1 base, with 9 bases separating them. This CDR3 region has 14 residues. The CDR3 spells CASSFDQFQETQYF. The CDR3 nucleotides read TGTGCCAGCAGCTTCGACCAATTCCAAGAGACCCAGTACTTC.

This clonotype was observed many times. This chain uses TRBV5-1 with TRBJ1-2; a weak D match, TRBD1 (5 bases). Germline assignment: CDR1 SGHRS and CDR2 YFSETQ. V lost 3 bases, J lost 1 base, and 10 bases lay in between. The CDR3 sequence is 14 residues long. The CDR3 DNA reads TGCGCCAGCAGCTGGGACCCACGTAACTATGGCTACACCTTC. This gives the protein CASSWDPRNYGYTF.